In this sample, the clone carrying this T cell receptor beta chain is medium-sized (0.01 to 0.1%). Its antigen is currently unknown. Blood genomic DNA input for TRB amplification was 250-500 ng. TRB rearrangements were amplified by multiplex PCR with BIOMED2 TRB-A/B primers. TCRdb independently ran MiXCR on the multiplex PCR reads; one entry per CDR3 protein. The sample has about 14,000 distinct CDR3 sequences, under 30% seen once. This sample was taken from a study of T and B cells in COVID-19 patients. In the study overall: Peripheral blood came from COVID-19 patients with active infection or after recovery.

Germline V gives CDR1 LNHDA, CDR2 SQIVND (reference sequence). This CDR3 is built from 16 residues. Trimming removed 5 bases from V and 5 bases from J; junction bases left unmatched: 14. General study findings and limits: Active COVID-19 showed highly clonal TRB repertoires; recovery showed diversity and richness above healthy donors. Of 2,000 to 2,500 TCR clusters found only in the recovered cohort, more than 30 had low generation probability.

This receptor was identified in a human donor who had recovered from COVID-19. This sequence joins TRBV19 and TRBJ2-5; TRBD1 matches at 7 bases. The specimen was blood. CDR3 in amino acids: CASSPNDYRGGETQYF. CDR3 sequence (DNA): TGTGCCAGTAGTCCCAATGACTACAGGGGCGGGGAGACCCAGTACTTC.